The 4 T cell receptor beta chains below come from one sample, sequenced in a study of vaccination and CD4 T cells after COVID-19. These receptors lack a known antigen. With the Oncomine TCR Beta short-read assay, DNA from cultured CD4+ T cells was sequenced. One entry per CDR3 protein results from TCRdb running MiXCR on the PCR reads. The data show some 14,000 distinct CDR3 sequences, with about 65% seen just once and 6.5% to 9% held by the top ten. The treatment is: roughly 10-day PBMC culture with coronavirus spike peptide pools or control peptides (ViraFEST assay). The sample was CD4+ T cells from blood, cultured in vitro. Receptor source: a human donor who had recovered from COVID-19.

The gene calls are TRBV20-1 and TRBJ2-5, with D perhaps given as TRBD1 or TRBD2 (5 bases each). Germline V gene sequence: CDR1 DFQATT, CDR2 SNEGSKA (reference sequence). The CDR3 length is 17 residues. V gave up 0 bases and J gave up 5 bases, with 22 bases separating them. The CDR3 is CSARDEAGSKRGETQYF. The CDR3 region has the DNA TGCAGTGCTAGAGATGAAGCAGGGTCCAAGAGAGGGGAGACCCAGTACTTC.

This clonotype was picked up a small number of times. The chain uses TRBV27 and TRBJ1-6, with D unclear. Trimming cost V 8 bases and J 10 bases, with 15 bases left between them. Germline V lookup: CDR1 MNHEY, CDR2 SMNVEV (reference sequence). The CDR3 totals 13 residues. Here the CDR3 DNA reads TGTGCCAGCTGCCCAGCGCCGGGATCACCCCTCCACTTT. This codes for CASCPAPGSPLHF.

The J gene is TRBJ2-3, the V gene TRBV24-1, with D hard to call. Germline values: CDR1 KGHDR, CDR2 SFDVKD. This CDR3 is 15 amino acids long. The germline V and J ends were trimmed by 3 bases and 1 base, with 10 bases remaining between them. The CDR3 nucleotides read TGTGCCACCAGTGATCCCAGGTATGGCACAGATACGCAGTATTTT. Translated, it gives CATSDPRYGTDTQYF.

This clonotype is classed as medium-sized (0.01 to 0.1%). J is TRBJ2-7 and V is TRBV7-8; 7 nucleotides match TRBD2. The CDR3 is 16 amino acids. Trimming cost V 1 base and J 7 bases; bases outside gene matches: 13. Germline CDR1 SGHVS, CDR2 FQNEAQ. CDR3 sequence: CASSLGVLGGSKEQYF. The CDR3 region has the DNA TGTGCCAGCAGCTTAGGGGTATTGGGCGGGAGTAAGGAGCAGTACTTC.